This TCR beta chain is from a study of cytomegalovirus exposure and HLA in healthy donors. Whole-study results and caveats: In a later analysis, TCR beta V- and J-gene trimming showed a link to a missense DCLRE1C variant.

In the PCR, 60 Vbeta and 13 Jbeta primers were used. Measured with immunoSEQ multiplex PCR; TCRdb has only the in-frame clones, and not every one. This sample has some 150,000 clones, with around four fifths found just once. The CDR3 covers 13 residues. V was shortened by 1 base and J by 3 bases, with 7 bases between the two germline ends. Germline CDR1 and CDR2: LGHNA and YSLEER. Remarks on this clone: As yet, its antigen is unknown.

The chain uses TRBV4-3 and TRBJ2-7; D is perhaps TRBD1 (5 bases). Source material: PBMCs. This TCR came from a male donor in good health and CMV-seronegative. As DNA, the CDR3 is TGCGCCAGCAGCCAAGGCAGGGTCTACGAGCAGTACTTC. It codes for CASSQGRVYEQYF.